The 14 T cell receptor beta chains presented below share a single source sample, sequenced in a study of blood T cell repertoires in COVID-19. The protocol was immunoSEQ multiplex PCR, while the TCRdb copy is restricted to in-frame clones and leaves out a portion. The sample contains about 81,000 clones, 85% to 90% of which appear only once. Sequencing input: peripheral blood. The receptors stem from a woman in her 70s with acute or convalescent COVID-19.

The rearrangement uses TRBV3-1 (or the pseudogene TRBV3-2) and TRBJ1-2; D gene uncertain. The CDR3 runs 15 residues. Germline V gene lookup returns CDR1 LGHDT and CDR2 YNNKEL (reference sequence). The V end lost 4 bases, the J end lost 4 bases, and 16 bases lay between the germline ends. For the CDR3, the DNA is TGTGCCAGCAGCCTCGGGGAGGCGCCTAGCTATGGCTACACCTTC. This sequence encodes CASSLGEAPSYGYTF.

This clone has ten or more counts. The V and J genes are TRBV24-1 and TRBJ2-1; 13 positions match TRBD2. J gave up 5 bases and V 4 bases, and 4 bases lay outside the gene matches. This CDR3 region has 16 residues. Germline loops: CDR1 KGHDR, CDR2 SFDVKD. The CDR3 DNA follows: TGTGCCACCAGTGAGTTGGGACTAGCGGGAAACAATGAGCAGTTCTTC. Translating it yields CATSELGLAGNNEQFF.

This sequence joins TRBV7-2 and TRBJ1-1; D ambiguous. V was trimmed by 3 bases and J by 6 bases, leaving 11 bases between them. In germline, CDR1 is SGHTA, CDR2 FQGNSA. The CDR3 length is 13 residues. The DNA of the CDR3 is TGTGCCAGCAGCTTTTCCACCTCGGCTGAAGCTTTCTTT. The encoded protein is CASSFSTSAEAFF.

V and J are TRBV19 and TRBJ2-7; a weak D match, TRBD1 (5 bases). The CDR3 sequence is 15 residues long. Germline loops: CDR1 LNHDA, CDR2 SQIVND (reference sequence). Trimming left V 3 bases short and J 3 bases short, with 15 bases between. The CDR3 nucleotides are TGTGCCAGTAGTATCCGGGCAGGGCCCCTCTACGAGCAGTACGTC. This encodes CASSIRAGPLYEQYV.

The J gene is TRBJ2-2, the V gene TRBV6-2 or TRBV6-3; 12 bases line up with TRBD1. Per the germline V gene, CDR1 is MNHEY and CDR2 is SVGEGT. This CDR3 has 15 residues. J lost 6 bases, V lost 5 bases, and 4 bases had no gene match. The CDR3 DNA follows: TGTGCCAGCAGTAGGGACAGGGGGCGTCCCGGGGAGCTGTTTTTT. Amino acid sequence: CASSRDRGRPGELFF.

This sequence joins TRBV3-1 (or the pseudogene TRBV3-2) and TRBJ1-2, with 7 bases aligning to TRBD1. From germline, CDR1 is LGHDT and CDR2 YNNKEL (reference sequence). V was pared by 4 bases and J by 8 bases, with 10 bases of the junction left unmatched. This CDR3 contains 14 residues. CDR3 DNA: TGTGCCAGCAGCCCCCAAGACAGGGTAGGAGGCTACACCTTC. Translated: CASSPQDRVGGYTF.

Concerning this clone: Additional DNA sequences in this sample encode the identical CDR3. CDR3 coding DNA: TGCGCCAGCAGCTTGGGGGACAGGGCAACTAATGAAAAACTGTTTTTT. Translating it yields CASSLGDRATNEKLFF. The chain combines TRBV5-1 with TRBJ1-4; 9 bases align to TRBD1. The CDR3 has 16 amino acids. V was clipped by 0 bases and J by 0 bases; unmatched bases: 0. Looked up from germline, CDR1 is SGHRS and CDR2 is YFSETQ.

This clone turned up a few times. The genes are TRBV2 and TRBJ2-1, with 12 bases matching TRBD2. V lost 6 bases, J lost 6 bases, and 3 bases stayed unmatched. Germline CDR1 is SNHLY and CDR2 is FYNNEI. The CDR3 extends over 14 amino acids. The CDR3 loop is CASRQTSGSNEQFF. CDR3 nucleotides: TGTGCCAGCAGACAGACTAGCGGGAGCAATGAGCAGTTCTTC.

This rearrangement joins TRBV5-1 to TRBJ2-7; 9 bases map to TRBD2. The CDR3 consists of 16 residues. V trimming: 0 bases; J trimming: 1 base; junction bases outside the gene matches: 5. Germline V gene lookup returns CDR1 SGHRS and CDR2 YFSETQ. This CDR3 is CASSLGAGGTSYEQYV. The CDR3 DNA reads TGCGCCAGCAGCTTGGGTGCGGGGGGGACGTCCTACGAGCAGTACGTC.

The chain combines TRBV7-2 with TRBJ2-2; 10 bases align to TRBD2. The germline CDR1 and CDR2 sequences are SGHTA and FQGNSA. The V segment lost 5 bases and the J segment 8 bases; nucleotides outside the gene matches: 5. This CDR3 spans 14 amino acids. The CDR3 coding sequence is TGTGCCAGCAGCCCTAGCGGGAGAGGGGGGGAGCTGTTTTTT. Translation gives CASSPSGRGGELFF. Looking up the rest from reference TRBV7-2 and TRBJ2-2 gives the full variable domain: GAGVSQSPSNKVTEKGKDVELRCDPISGHTALYWYRQSLGQGLEFLIYFQGNSAPDKSGLPSDRFSAERTGGSVSTLTIQRTQQEDSAVYLCASSPSGRGGELFFGEGSRLTVL.

The rearrangement uses TRBV7-9 and TRBJ1-4; 7 nucleotides align to TRBD1. With 10 bases clipped from V and 5 bases from J, the junction kept 10 bases outside the gene matches. The V gene's germline CDR1 is SEHNR and CDR2 FQNEAQ (reference sequence). The length of the CDR3 is 14 residues. The CDR3 sequence: CATELRDSNEKLFF. The CDR3, as DNA: TGTGCCACCGAACTCCGGGACAGCAATGAAAAACTGTTTTTT.

This clone was detected only once. The chain is built from TRBV13 and TRBJ2-5; 7 bases line up with TRBD1. V shed 6 bases, J shed 3 bases, and the junction held 7 bases outside the gene matches. Germline V lookup: CDR1 PRHDT, CDR2 FYEKMQ (reference sequence). The CDR3 has 14 amino acids. CDR3: CASRKFGTEETQYF. The CDR3 region has the DNA TGTGCCAGCAGAAAATTCGGGACAGAAGAGACCCAGTACTTC.

The chain links TRBV7-9 to TRBJ2-1; D is possibly TRBD2 (5 bases). Germline values: CDR1 SEHNR, CDR2 FQNEAQ (reference sequence). The CDR3 covers 16 residues. V lost 2 bases and J 8 bases, leaving 19 bases between the germline ends. The CDR3 here is CASSLPPFKRSDEQFF. The CDR3 coding sequence is TGTGCCAGCAGCTTACCCCCGTTCAAGCGGTCCGATGAGCAGTTCTTC. Combining the CDR3 with reference TRBV7-9 and TRBJ2-1 gives the whole variable domain DTGVSQNPRHKITKRGQNVTFRCDPISEHNRLYWYRQTLGQGPEFLTYFQNEAQLEKSRLLSDRFSAERPKGSFSTLEIQRTEQGDSAMYLCASSLPPFKRSDEQFFGPGTRLTVL.

This chain joins TRBV29-1 and TRBJ2-1; no clear D. Trimming removed 2 bases at V and 8 bases at J, with 10 bases between. Germline values: CDR1 SQVTM, CDR2 ANQGSEA. The CDR3 covers 12 residues. CDR3 coding DNA: TGCAGCGTTGAAATAAGACTCCATGAGCAGTTCTTC. This translates into CSVEIRLHEQFF.